Shown below are 21 T cell receptor beta chains from a single sample sequenced in a study of blood T cell repertoires in COVID-19. Libraries were prepared by immunoSEQ multiplex PCR; TCRdb keeps only in-frame clonotypes and omits some of them. Of 150,000 to 200,000 clones in the sample, 85% to 95% are singletons; the top ten hold 0.6% to 0.9%. Sequencing used peripheral blood. These receptors came from a man in his thirties or forties with COVID-19, enrolled during active disease.

V usage is TRBV3-1 (or the pseudogene TRBV3-2) and J usage is TRBJ1-5; the match to TRBD1 covers 11 bases. V shed 5 bases, J shed 7 bases, and the junction held 7 bases outside the gene matches. The CDR3 sequence is 15 residues long. Germline assignment: CDR1 LGHDT and CDR2 YNNKEL (reference sequence). This chain's CDR3 is CASSGGTGGRQPQHF. The CDR3 DNA reads TGTGCCAGCAGCGGGGGGACAGGGGGGAGACAGCCCCAGCATTTT.

The rearrangement joins TRBV2 to TRBJ1-5; possibly TRBD1 for D (6 bases). The CDR3 consists of 12 residues. The V gene's germline CDR1 is SNHLY and CDR2 FYNNEI. V lost 6 bases and J 7 bases, leaving 10 bases between the germline ends. CDR3 coding DNA: TGTGCCAGCAGCACAGGGCGGCAGCCCCAGCATTTT. It specifies CASSTGRQPQHF.

The chain employs TRBV3-1 (or the pseudogene TRBV3-2) and TRBJ1-2; TRBD1 matches at 9 bases. Per the germline V gene, CDR1 is LGHDT and CDR2 is YNNKEL (reference sequence). This CDR3 has 14 amino acids. The J segment lost 7 bases and the V segment lost 6 bases, leaving 9 bases of the junction unmatched. The CDR3 reads CASRPLQGARGYTF. DNA for the CDR3: TGTGCCAGCAGGCCATTACAGGGGGCGCGTGGCTACACCTTC.

The V gene is TRBV19, the J gene TRBJ2-5; TRBD1 matches 7 bases. The V gene's germline CDR1 is LNHDA and CDR2 SQIVND (reference sequence). The CDR3 is made up of 15 amino acids. V lost 4 bases to trimming and J lost 4 bases; unmatched junction nucleotides: 9. CDR3 coding DNA: TGTGCCAGTAGTAAGACTCGACAGGGTTCAGAGACCCAGTACTTC. It is translated as CASSKTRQGSETQYF.

This clone was detected once. This chain joins TRBV6-6 and TRBJ1-4; 7 bases match TRBD1. Per germline, CDR1 MNHNY and CDR2 SVGAGI (reference sequence). Unmatched junction bases numbered 7, after V lost 6 bases and J lost 9 bases. The CDR3 consists of 13 residues. In DNA form, the CDR3 reads TGTGCCAGCAGCGAATGGGACAGTAAAAAACTGTTTTTT. This translates into CASSEWDSKKLFF.

The gene calls are TRBV30 and TRBJ2-7; the D is unclear. The CDR3 loop spans 12 amino acids. Trimming took off 0 bases at V and 5 bases at J, with 8 bases between the two ends. The germline V gene encodes CDR1 GTSNPN and CDR2 SVGIG (reference sequence). The CDR3 DNA reads TGTGCCTGGAGTGTCGGTTACGACGAGCAGTACTTC. Translating it yields CAWSVGYDEQYF.

The J gene is TRBJ1-4, the V gene TRBV4-2; D uncertain. The CDR3 runs to 15 residues. Trimming took 1 base from V and 3 from J, leaving 9 bases between them. CDR1 is LGHNA, CDR2 YNFKEQ, per germline. Here the CDR3 DNA reads TGTGCCAGCAGCCAAGGGGAGCTTCCTAATGAAAAACTGTTTTTT. Its translation is CASSQGELPNEKLFF.

V and J are TRBV6-5 and TRBJ2-1; 9 nucleotides line up with TRBD2. V shed 8 bases and J 9 bases; nucleotides not matched to a gene: 11. Per germline, CDR1 MNHEY and CDR2 SVGAGI. This CDR3 region has 14 residues. The chain's CDR3 is CASEGRGGLGEQFF. DNA of the CDR3: TGTGCCAGCGAAGGGCGGGGGGGCTTAGGTGAGCAGTTCTTC.

This clone appeared a single time. The chain couples TRBV12-5 to TRBJ1-2; 7 bases map to TRBD1. Germline values: CDR1 LGHNT, CDR2 FRNRAP. The CDR3 spans 13 residues. V was pared by 1 base and J by 9 bases, with 5 bases of the junction left unmatched. The CDR3 is CASGLEGQRSYTF. The DNA for the CDR3 is TGTGCTAGTGGTTTGGAGGGACAGCGGAGCTACACCTTC.

V gene TRBV5-1 combines with J gene TRBJ2-3; 9 bases agree with TRBD2. CDR1 and CDR2 (germline): SGHRS, YFSETQ. V dropped 1 base and J dropped 0; count of bases not matched to a gene: 9. The CDR3 runs to 18 residues. As DNA, the CDR3 is TGCGCCAGCAGCTTGAGTCACAGCGGGGGGCAAAGCACAGATACGCAGTATTTT. Amino acids: CASSLSHSGGQSTDTQYF.

The V gene is TRBV18, the J gene TRBJ1-1; weak D call: TRBD1 (6 bases). CDR3 length equals 12 residues. The germline CDR1 and CDR2 sequences are KGHSH and LQKENI. Trimming pared 0 bases from V and 11 bases from J, leaving 10 bases between. CDR3 amino acids: CASSPPAGDAFF. CDR3 nucleotides: TGTGCCAGCTCACCACCGGCAGGGGATGCTTTCTTT.

The J gene is TRBJ2-3, the V gene TRBV5-1; no definite D call. The CDR3 has 14 amino acids. Per germline, CDR1 SGHRS and CDR2 YFSETQ. Between the trimmed V and J ends, which lost 0 bases and 5 bases, there was a span of 10 bases. CDR3 sequence reads: CASSLGDSGDTQYF. The CDR3 DNA reads as TGCGCCAGCAGCTTGGGCGATTCGGGAGATACGCAGTATTTT.

This clone was counted ten times or more. The chain recombines TRBV10-3 with TRBJ1-3, with D possibly TRBD1 on 5 matching bases. Trimming pared 6 bases from V and 0 bases from J, leaving 6 bases between. The germline gives CDR1 ENHRY, CDR2 SYGVKD. The CDR3 runs to 13 residues. CDR3 amino acids: CAIRDTSGNTIYF. For the CDR3, the DNA is TGTGCCATCAGGGACACCTCTGGAAACACCATATATTTT.

J is TRBJ2-3 and V is TRBV7-3, with D maybe TRBD1 (6 bases). The V and J ends lost 5 bases and 4 bases respectively, with 10 bases between them. Germline lookup yields CDR1 SGHTA and CDR2 FQGTGA. The CDR3 has 13 amino acids. This CDR3 is CASSLRGSDTQYF. The CDR3 DNA sequence: TGTGCCAGCAGCCTTAGGGGGTCAGATACGCAGTATTTT. Combining the CDR3 with reference TRBV7-3 and TRBJ2-3 gives the whole variable domain GAGVSQTPSNKVTEKGKYVELRCDPISGHTALYWYRQSLGQGPEFLIYFQGTGAADDSGLPNDRFFAVRPEGSVSTLKIQRTERGDSAVYLCASSLRGSDTQYFGPGTRLTVL.

The chain employs TRBV18 and TRBJ2-7; the match to TRBD1 covers 7 bases. J gave up 6 bases and V 4 bases, and 9 bases lay outside the gene matches. The V gene's germline CDR1 is KGHSH and CDR2 LQKENI. This CDR3 has 14 residues. As DNA, the CDR3 is TGTGCCAGCTCACAATTAGACAGGGTTTCCGAGCAGTACTTC. This codes for CASSQLDRVSEQYF.

This chain joins TRBV30 and TRBJ1-1, with 9 bases identical to TRBD1. CDR3 length: 15 residues. Germline assignment: CDR1 GTSNPN and CDR2 SVGIG (reference sequence). The V segment lost 7 bases and the J segment 1 base; nucleotides outside the gene matches: 10. The CDR3 loop is CAFLGQGFSNTEAFF. The CDR3 bases are TGTGCCTTCCTGGGACAGGGTTTTTCGAACACTGAAGCTTTCTTT.

The chain joins TRBV5-1 to TRBJ1-5; the D gene is possibly TRBD1 (5 bases). V gave up 0 bases and J gave up 4 bases, with 11 bases separating them. The CDR3 has 15 amino acids. Germline values: CDR1 SGHRS, CDR2 YFSETQ. The CDR3 region is CASSLVAGNNQPQHF. CDR3 in DNA: TGCGCCAGCAGCTTGGTGGCAGGGAATAATCAGCCCCAGCATTTT. The whole variable domain, filled in from reference TRBV5-1 and TRBJ1-5, reads KAGVTQTPRYLIKTRGQQVTLSCSPISGHRSVSWYQQTPGQGLQFLFEYFSETQRNKGNFPGRFSGRQFSNSRSEMNVSTLELGDSALYLCASSLVAGNNQPQHFGDGTRLSIL.

This chain uses TRBV30 with TRBJ1-1; D unresolved. There are 13 residues in the CDR3. Germline CDR1 and CDR2: GTSNPN and SVGIG (reference sequence). Trimming cost V 1 base and J 2 bases, with 8 bases left between them. The CDR3 region has the DNA TGTGCCTGGAGTGATCGTCCCAACACTGAAGCTTTCTTT. Amino acids: CAWSDRPNTEAFF.

The chain carries TRBV2 and TRBJ2-7, with 9 bases aligning to TRBD1. The CDR3 covers 13 residues. Per the germline V gene, CDR1 is SNHLY and CDR2 is FYNNEI. The V and J ends lost 6 bases and 4 bases, in that order; junction bases with no gene match: 4. The CDR3 DNA is TGTGCCAGCAGGAGGACAGGGGTTTACGAGCAGTACTTC. Translated: CASRRTGVYEQYF. Drawing the rest from reference TRBV2 and TRBJ2-7, the complete variable domain is EPEVTQTPSHQVTQMGQEVILRCVPISNHLYFYWYRQILGQKVEFLVSFYNNEISEKSEIFDDQFSVERPDGSNFTLKIRSTKLEDSAMYFCASRRTGVYEQYFGPGTRLTVT.

This clone was found once. V usage is TRBV11-2 and J usage is TRBJ1-1; perhaps TRBD1 as D (6 bases). V lost 6 bases, J lost 8 bases, and 13 bases lay in between. Germline V CDR1 and CDR2: SGHAT, FQNNGV. This CDR3 region has 12 residues. In nucleotides, the CDR3 is TGTGCCAGCAGTAACAGGGCTATAGAAGCTTTCTTT. It yields the protein CASSNRAIEAFF.

This clone appeared once. The gene calls are TRBV4-2 and TRBJ2-1; TRBD1 aligns across 10 bases. The CDR3 extends over 16 amino acids. Germline V gene lookup returns CDR1 LGHNA and CDR2 YNFKEQ. V trimming: 0 bases; J trimming: 6 bases; junction bases outside the gene matches: 5. In DNA form, the CDR3 reads TGTGCCAGCAGCCAAGATCGTGACAGGGGGCCCAATGAGCAGTTCTTC. This codes for CASSQDRDRGPNEQFF.